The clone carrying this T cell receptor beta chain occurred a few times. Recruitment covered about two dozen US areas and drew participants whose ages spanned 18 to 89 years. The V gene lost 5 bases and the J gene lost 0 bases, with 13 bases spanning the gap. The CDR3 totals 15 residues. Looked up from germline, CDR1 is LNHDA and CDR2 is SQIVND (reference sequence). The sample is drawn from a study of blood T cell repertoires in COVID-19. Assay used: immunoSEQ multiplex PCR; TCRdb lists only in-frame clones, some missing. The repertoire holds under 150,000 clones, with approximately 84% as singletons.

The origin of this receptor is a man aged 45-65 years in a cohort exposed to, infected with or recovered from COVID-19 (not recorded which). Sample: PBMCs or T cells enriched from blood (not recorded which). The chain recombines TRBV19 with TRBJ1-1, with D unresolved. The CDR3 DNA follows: TGTGCCAGTAGTCTTATCCCGGCGGTGAACACTGAAGCTTTCTTT. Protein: CASSLIPAVNTEAFF.